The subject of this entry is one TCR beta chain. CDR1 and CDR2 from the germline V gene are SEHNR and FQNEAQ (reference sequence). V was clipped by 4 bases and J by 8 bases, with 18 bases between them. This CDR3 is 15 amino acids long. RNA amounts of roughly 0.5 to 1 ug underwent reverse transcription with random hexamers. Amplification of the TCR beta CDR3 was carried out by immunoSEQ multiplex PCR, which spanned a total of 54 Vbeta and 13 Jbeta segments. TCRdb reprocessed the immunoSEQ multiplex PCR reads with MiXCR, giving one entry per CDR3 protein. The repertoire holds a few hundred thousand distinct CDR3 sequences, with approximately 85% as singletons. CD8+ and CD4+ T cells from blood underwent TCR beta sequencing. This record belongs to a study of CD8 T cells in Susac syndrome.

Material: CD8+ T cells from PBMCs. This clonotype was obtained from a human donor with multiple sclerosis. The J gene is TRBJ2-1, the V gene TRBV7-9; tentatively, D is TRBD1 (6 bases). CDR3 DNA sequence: TGTGCCAGCAGCTCAGGGGTCTTCCGGGGAGATGAGCAGTTCTTC. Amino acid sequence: CASSSGVFRGDEQFF.